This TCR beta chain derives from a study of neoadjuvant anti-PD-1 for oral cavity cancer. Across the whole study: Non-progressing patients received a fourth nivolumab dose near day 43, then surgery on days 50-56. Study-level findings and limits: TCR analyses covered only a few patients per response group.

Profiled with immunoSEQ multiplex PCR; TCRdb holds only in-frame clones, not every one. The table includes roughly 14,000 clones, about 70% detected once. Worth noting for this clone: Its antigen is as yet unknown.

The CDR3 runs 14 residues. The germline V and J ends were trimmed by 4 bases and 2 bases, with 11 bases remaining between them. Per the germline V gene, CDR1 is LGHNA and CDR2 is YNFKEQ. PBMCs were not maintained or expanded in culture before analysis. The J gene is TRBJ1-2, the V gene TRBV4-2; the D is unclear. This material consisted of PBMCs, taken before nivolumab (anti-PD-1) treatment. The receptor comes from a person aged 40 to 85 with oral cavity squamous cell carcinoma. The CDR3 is CASSPLEGNYGYTF. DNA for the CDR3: TGTGCCAGCAGCCCCTTGGAGGGCAACTATGGCTACACCTTC.